These T cell receptor beta chains were read from a single sample in a study of neurological immune-mediated disorders. TCRdb re-called the 5' RACE reads through MiXCR, storing one row per CDR3 protein. The repertoire includes tens of thousands of distinct CDR3 sequences, 3.4% of them detected once, and about 4% sits in the top ten. The specimen sequenced was PBMCs. These receptors were collected from a man aged 40-49 years with multiple sclerosis. CDR3s include the opening cysteine and the closing phenylalanine or tryptophan. The order of the fields is V gene, J gene, D gene, clone size, CDR3 DNA, CDR3 protein. D genes are given only for firm matches. Clone sizes are shown as once, few or many counts, or a class when the clone is expanded.

V: TRBV12-3/TRBV12-4; J: TRBJ2-7; D: -; size: many; DNA: TGTGCCAGCAGTTCGCGCGGACCGGGACGGGTGCGGACCGAGCAGTACTTC; CDR3: CASSSRGPGRVRTEQYF
V: TRBV7-3; J: TRBJ2-1; D: TRBD1; size: many; DNA: TGTGCCAGCAGCTTAAATACAGGGGGCTCCTACAATGAGCAGTTCTTC; CDR3: CASSLNTGGSYNEQFF
V: TRBV5-6; J: TRBJ1-5; D: -; size: many; DNA: TGTGCCAGCGGAAGACACGGGTTCCAGCCCCAGCATTTT; CDR3: CASGRHGFQPQHF
V: TRBV9; J: TRBJ1-6; D: -; size: many; DNA: TGTGCCAGCAGCTACAGGGAAACCTCTTATAATTCACCCCTCCACTTT; CDR3: CASSYRETSYNSPLHF
V: TRBV20-1; J: TRBJ2-1; D: TRBD2; size: many; DNA: TGCAGTGCTAGAGGCTGGGGGGGAATCAATGAGCAGTTCTTC; CDR3: CSARGWGGINEQFF
V: TRBV29-1; J: TRBJ2-4; D: -; size: many; DNA: TGCAGCGTTGGGGGTGGATCACTAGCCAAAAACATTCAGTACTTC; CDR3: CSVGGGSLAKNIQYF
V: TRBV5-1; J: TRBJ2-5; D: -; size: many; DNA: TGCGCCAGCAGCATTACAGGGAGAGAGACCCAGTACTTC; CDR3: CASSITGRETQYF
V: TRBV5-1; J: TRBJ2-1; D: TRBD1; size: many; DNA: TGCGCCAGCAGCGCGGGACAGGGTGGCTACAATGAGCAGTTCTTC; CDR3: CASSAGQGGYNEQFF
V: TRBV2; J: TRBJ2-5; D: -; size: many; DNA: TGTGCCAGCAGGGCGGGTTCGTCAGAGCGAGAGACCCAGTACTTC; CDR3: CASRAGSSERETQYF
V: TRBV24-1; J: TRBJ2-7; D: TRBD2; size: many; DNA: TGTGCCACCAGTGAATCGGGAGGATCCCACGAGCAGTACTTC; CDR3: CATSESGGSHEQYF
V: TRBV29-1; J: TRBJ1-3; D: -; size: many; DNA: TGCAGCGTTGAAAGGCGGGTTGGAGCTGGAAACACCATATATTTT; CDR3: CSVERRVGAGNTIYF